Here is one TCR beta chain with its context. The CDR3 is made up of 16 amino acids. Germline CDR1 and CDR2: SGHTS and YDEGEE. V shed 0 bases, J shed 3 bases, and the junction held 6 bases outside the gene matches. The entry originates in a study of blood T cell repertoires in COVID-19. The participants were between about 18 and 90 years old and came from 20 to 30 US areas. What the recovered Cohort 3 donors had was two negative PCRs, clearance, or symptom resolution. Sequenced by immunoSEQ multiplex PCR; TCRdb stores in-frame clones only, minus some. The sample holds about 270,000 clones, approximately 89% seen once.

This clonotype originated in a young woman who had recovered from COVID-19. The chain has TRBV5-8 and TRBJ2-7; TRBD1 aligns across 10 bases. Sample: PBMCs or T cells enriched from blood (not recorded which). The CDR3 coding sequence is TGTGCCAGCAGCTTGGGAGCCGGGACAGGGGTCTACGAGCAGTACTTC. Translated: CASSLGAGTGVYEQYF.